A single sample gave rise to the 18 T cell receptor beta chains below, sequenced in a study of T cells in localized non-small cell lung cancer. The assay was immunoSEQ multiplex PCR, and TCRdb's table has in-frame clones only and misses some. The table includes around 6,700 clones, around 42% detected once. Sequenced material: lung tumor tissue, taken before any cancer treatment. Every receptor here comes from a man between 40 and 70 years old with stage III lung adenocarcinoma.

The gene calls are TRBV11-3 and TRBJ2-7; the D is unclear. This CDR3 region has 14 residues. Germline loops: CDR1 SGHNT, CDR2 YENEEA. Deletions cut 6 bases from V and 7 bases from J, with 19 bases between. This chain's CDR3 is CASSNGQNGVEQYF. In nucleotides, the CDR3 is TGTGCCAGCAGTAACGGGCAGAATGGTGTGGAGCAGTACTTC.

This clone counts as medium-sized (0.01 to 0.1%). This chain connects TRBV11-3 to TRBJ2-5, with 8 bases lining up with TRBD2. The germline gives CDR1 SGHNT, CDR2 YENEEA. With 1 base clipped from V and 1 base from J, the junction kept 5 bases outside the gene matches. The CDR3 extends over 16 amino acids. In DNA form, the CDR3 reads TGTGCCAGCAGCTTAGGGGCTAGCGGGCTCCAAGAGACCCAGTACTTC. Its protein product is CASSLGASGLQETQYF.

The genes are TRBV29-1 and TRBJ2-1, with 10 bases that match TRBD2. From germline, CDR1 is SQVTM and CDR2 ANQGSEA. There are 16 residues in the CDR3. With V trimmed by 6 bases and J by 7 bases, 15 bases remained unmatched. The CDR3 DNA sequence: TGCAGCGTGAGAAGGGGAACTAGCGGGATAACTAATGAGCAGTTCTTC. It specifies CSVRRGTSGITNEQFF.

This chain joins TRBV19 and TRBJ1-2; tentatively, D is TRBD1 (6 bases). Germline CDR1 and CDR2: LNHDA and SQIVND (reference sequence). Trimming left V 4 bases short and J 5 bases short, with 14 bases between. CDR3 length: 14 amino acids. The CDR3 loop is CASSSRDRIYGYTF. In DNA, the CDR3 is TGTGCCAGTAGTAGTCGCGACAGGATTTATGGCTACACCTTC.

There are a few counts of this clone. The CDR3 region has the DNA TGTGCCAGCAGTCCACCCGGGGGCATGGTAGATACGCAGTATTTT. This codes for CASSPPGGMVDTQYF. This chain links TRBV9 with TRBJ2-3; D is possibly TRBD1 or TRBD2 (6 bases each). V shed 5 bases and J shed 5 bases, with 18 bases lying between them. The length of the CDR3 is 15 residues. Germline V gene lookup returns CDR1 SGDLS and CDR2 YYNGEE.

V usage is TRBV18 and J usage is TRBJ2-2; no definite D call. The CDR3 has 12 amino acids. CDR1 is KGHSH and CDR2 is LQKENI in the germline V gene. V lost 2 bases and J 8 bases, leaving 6 bases between the germline ends. The CDR3, as DNA: TGTGCCAGCTCACCAGGTTTGGGGGAGCTGTTTTTT. It specifies CASSPGLGELFF.

This clone turned up a few times. The chain carries TRBV6-8 and TRBJ2-1, with TRBD1 as a possible D gene (5 bases). The ends were cut back, 2 bases at V and 5 bases at J, with 10 bases in the middle. The CDR3 is made up of 14 amino acids. Germline V gene data show CDR1 as MNHGY and CDR2 as SAAAGT. Here the CDR3 reads CASSYPDNHNEQFF. DNA for the CDR3: TGTGCCAGCAGTTACCCGGACAACCACAATGAGCAGTTCTTC.

CDR3 nucleotide sequence: TGTGCCAGCAGCGCACCGGGACAGGGATCAGATACGCAGTATTTT. Amino acids: CASSAPGQGSDTQYF. The rearrangement uses TRBV25-1 and TRBJ2-3; 9 nucleotides line up with TRBD1. J was trimmed by 4 bases and V by 6 bases; bases with no gene match: 8. The CDR3 is 15 amino acids. CDR1 and CDR2 from the germline V gene are MGHDK and SYGVNS.

This clone has more than one count but fewer than ten. The chain is built from TRBV30 and TRBJ2-7; 8 nucleotides match TRBD1. Germline loops: CDR1 GTSNPN, CDR2 SVGIG (reference sequence). J was trimmed by 7 bases and V by 4 bases; bases with no gene match: 15. This CDR3 region has 15 residues. The CDR3 DNA is TGTGCCTGGACCTTCCGGACAGGGCTATCGGGAGAGCAGTACTTC. Protein sequence: CAWTFRTGLSGEQYF.

The chain joins TRBV5-1 to TRBJ1-1; unclear D gene. Germline values: CDR1 SGHRS, CDR2 YFSETQ. Between the trimmed V and J ends, which lost 4 bases and 4 bases, there was a span of 17 bases. The CDR3 has 15 amino acids. In DNA, the CDR3 is TGCGCCAGCAGCCGAACCGGACCGACGTCCACTGAAGCTTTCTTT. Protein product: CASSRTGPTSTEAFF.

This chain joins TRBV29-1 and TRBJ2-2; D is ambiguous. V gave up 6 bases and J gave up 1 base, with 6 bases separating them. This CDR3 comprises 12 residues. The germline V gene has CDR1 SQVTM and CDR2 ANQGSEA. CDR3 in amino acids: CSVARNTGELFF. The CDR3 DNA sequence: TGCAGCGTGGCGAGGAACACCGGGGAGCTGTTTTTT.

The chain links TRBV9 to TRBJ1-5; 7 nucleotides align to TRBD1. The J segment lost 2 bases and the V segment lost 3 bases, leaving 2 bases of the junction unmatched. The CDR3 is made up of 14 amino acids. Germline V CDR1 and CDR2: SGDLS, YYNGEE. CDR3 region: CASSGQGGNQPQHF. The CDR3 DNA follows: TGTGCCAGCAGCGGACAGGGAGGCAATCAGCCCCAGCATTTT.

CDR3 in DNA: TGTGCCAGTAGTATCGGGGGGTATAGCAATCAGCCCCAGCATTTT. Protein sequence: CASSIGGYSNQPQHF. J is TRBJ1-5 and V is TRBV19, with a tentative D call TRBD1 (5 bases). V gave up 3 bases and J gave up 0 bases, with 9 bases separating them. The CDR3 covers 15 residues. Germline loops: CDR1 LNHDA, CDR2 SQIVND (reference sequence).

The table lists this clone with a few counts. The J gene is TRBJ2-6, the V gene TRBV9; 9 bases align to TRBD1. Germline CDR1 and CDR2: SGDLS and YYNGEE. V trimming: 3 bases; J trimming: 4 bases; junction bases outside the gene matches: 2. The CDR3 loop spans 15 amino acids. The CDR3 DNA follows: TGTGCCAGCAGCGCTACAGGGGGCGGGGCCAACGTCCTGACTTTC. Protein: CASSATGGGANVLTF.

CDR3 in amino acids: CSSRQGATNTEAFF. The CDR3 coding sequence is TGCAGCTCAAGACAGGGGGCGACGAACACTGAAGCTTTCTTT. The chain has TRBV29-1 and TRBJ1-1, with TRBD1 identical over 10 bases. This CDR3 region has 14 residues. V dropped 8 bases and J dropped 1; count of bases not matched to a gene: 7. The V gene's germline CDR1 is SQVTM and CDR2 ANQGSEA.

Relative to its sample, this clone is medium-sized. The rearrangement joins TRBV6-8 to TRBJ2-7, with D hard to call. The V end was cut by 4 bases, the J end by 2 bases, with 6 bases between. This CDR3 spans 12 amino acids. Germline CDR1 and CDR2: MNHGY and SAAAGT. For the CDR3, the DNA is TGTGCCAGCAGTTCCCTTACCTACGAGCAGTACTTC. This codes for CASSSLTYEQYF.

This clone was seen more than once but under ten times. This chain links TRBV7-5 with TRBJ2-3. TRBV7-5 is termed a pseudogene. This CDR3 has 16 residues. The CDR3 sequence is CASSLLFSGGADTQYF. The CDR3 bases are TGTGCCAGCAGCTTGCTGTTTTCCGGGGGCGCAGATACGCAGTATTTT.

V is TRBV15 and J is TRBJ2-5; D is ambiguous. This CDR3 has 16 amino acids. Germline loops: CDR1 LNHNV, CDR2 YYDKDF (reference sequence). V was pared by 3 bases and J by 5 bases, with 19 bases between. The DNA for the CDR3 is TGTGCCACCAGCAGCCCCCTAAGGGATTCTGTGGAGACCCAGTACTTC. This sequence encodes CATSSPLRDSVETQYF.